This TCR beta chain was observed in a study of control samples from healthy donors and cancer patients. Only in-frame clones appear in the TCRdb table, and some are missing; sequencing was by immunoSEQ multiplex PCR. The table lists about 75,000 clones, around 84% of them singletons. V trimming: 1 base; J trimming: 13 bases; junction bases outside the gene matches: 16. Germline V CDR1 and CDR2: GTSNPN, SVGIG (reference sequence). The CDR3 has 15 residues. This sequence originates from a man between 45 and 60 years old in good health. The chain uses TRBV30 and TRBJ2-7; 10 bases match TRBD2. Sample: blood. This CDR3 is CAWSEGASGSLLGYF. In nucleotides, the CDR3 is TGTGCCTGGAGTGAGGGGGCTAGCGGGAGCCTACTGGGCTACTTC.